Listed below are T cell receptor beta chains from one sample, sequenced in a study of identical twins. TCRdb itself ran the 5' RACE reads through MiXCR, one entry per CDR3 protein. Seen here are around 250,000 distinct CDR3 sequences, around 6.6% observed once, and the top ten hold roughly 3.6%. These data were also filed under a second study, of yellow fever vaccine responses in identical twins.

Sequenced material: memory (CD45RO+) T cells sorted from blood. These receptors all stem from a woman aged 18-29 years in good health. The CDR3 runs from the conserved cysteine through the conserved F or W. The D gene is left open where the match is weak. Only some rows state a clone size, as once, few, many or a class for expanded clones.

V gene	J gene	CDR3 length	clone size	D gene	CDR3 DNA	CDR3 protein
TRBV5-1	TRBJ2-5	14	many	.	TGCGCCAGCAGCCCCCAGACTACACGGAGGACCCAGTACTTC	CASSPQTTRRTQYF
TRBV28	TRBJ1-2	12	.	.	TGTGCCAGCTCTTCGTCGGAATATGGCTACACCTTC	CASSSSEYGYTF
TRBV19	TRBJ2-3	14	.	.	TGTGCCAGTAGTATCGGACGGAGCACAGATACGCAGTATTTT	CASSIGRSTDTQYF
TRBV20-1	TRBJ2-2	13	many	.	TGCAGTGCTCGCGACGACCGCTTCGGGGAGCTGTTTTTT	CSARDDRFGELFF
TRBV7-7	TRBJ2-3	15	.	TRBD1	TGTGCCAGCAGCCCAACCGGACAGGTCACAGATACGCAGTATTTT	CASSPTGQVTDTQYF
TRBV5-1	TRBJ2-5	17	few	TRBD2	TGCGCCAGCAGCGTCGGGACTAGCGGGGCTGGCTGGGAGACCCAGTACTTC	CASSVGTSGAGWETQYF
TRBV4-1	TRBJ2-2	14	many	TRBD1	TGCGCCAGCAGACAGGGGCAAAACACCGGGGAGCTGTTTTTT	CASRQGQNTGELFF
TRBV12-3/TRBV12-4	TRBJ2-1	16	many	TRBD2	TGTGCCAGCAGCGGACTAGCGGGGGTCACCTACAATGAGCAGTTCTTC	CASSGLAGVTYNEQFF
TRBV7-6	TRBJ1-6	16	few	TRBD1	TGTGCCAGCAGCTCCCAGGGGGCACTCCCGAATTCACCCCTCCACTTT	CASSSQGALPNSPLHF
TRBV6-2/TRBV6-3	TRBJ1-5	14	few	.	TGTGCCAGCAGCCCCGGGTCCGAAGTTCAGCCCCAGCATTTT	CASSPGSEVQPQHF
TRBV20-1	TRBJ1-3	16	many	TRBD1	TGCAGTGCTAGGGGGAACGACAGGGGAACAGGAAACACCATATATTTT	CSARGNDRGTGNTIYF
TRBV11-1	TRBJ1-2	19	few	.	TGTGCCAGCAGCTTAGATAATTGGCGAGACGGACTCTTTGACTATGGCTACACCTTC	CASSLDNWRDGLFDYGYTF
TRBV18	TRBJ2-3	15	.	TRBD2	TGTGCCAGCTCACCTAGCGGGAGGCCCACAGATACGCAGTATTTT	CASSPSGRPTDTQYF
TRBV9	TRBJ2-7	17	few	TRBD1	TGTGCCAGCAGCGTTTTATTCCGGGACAGGGGGCTCTACGAGCAGTACTTC	CASSVLFRDRGLYEQYF